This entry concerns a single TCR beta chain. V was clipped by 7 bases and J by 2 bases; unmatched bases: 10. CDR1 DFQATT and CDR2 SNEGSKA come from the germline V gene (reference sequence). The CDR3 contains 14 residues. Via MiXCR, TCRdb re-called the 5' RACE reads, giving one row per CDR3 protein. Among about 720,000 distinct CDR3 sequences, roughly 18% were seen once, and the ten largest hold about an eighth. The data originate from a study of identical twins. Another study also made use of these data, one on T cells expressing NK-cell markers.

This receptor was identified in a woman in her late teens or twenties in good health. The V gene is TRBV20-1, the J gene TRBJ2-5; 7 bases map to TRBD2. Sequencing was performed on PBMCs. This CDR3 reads CSVLLGLVQETQYF. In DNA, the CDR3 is TGCAGTGTTCTGCTTGGACTAGTACAAGAGACCCAGTACTTC.